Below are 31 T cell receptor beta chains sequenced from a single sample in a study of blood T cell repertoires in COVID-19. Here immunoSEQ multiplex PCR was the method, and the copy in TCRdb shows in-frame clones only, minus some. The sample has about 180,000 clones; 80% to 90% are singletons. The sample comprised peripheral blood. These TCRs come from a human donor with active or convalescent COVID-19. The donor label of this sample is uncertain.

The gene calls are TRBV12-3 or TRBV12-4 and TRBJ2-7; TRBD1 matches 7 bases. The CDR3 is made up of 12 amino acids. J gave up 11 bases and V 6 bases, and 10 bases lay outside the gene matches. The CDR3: CASSPGDSNKYF. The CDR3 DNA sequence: TGTGCCAGCAGCCCCGGGGACAGCAACAAGTACTTC.

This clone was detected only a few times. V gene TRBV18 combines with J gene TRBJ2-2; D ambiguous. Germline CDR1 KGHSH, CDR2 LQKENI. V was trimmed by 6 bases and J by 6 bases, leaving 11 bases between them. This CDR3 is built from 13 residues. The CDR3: CASSPFPAGELFF. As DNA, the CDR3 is TGTGCCAGCTCCCCTTTTCCAGCCGGGGAGCTGTTTTTT.

This CDR3 reads CASSVAGGSTDTQYF. The DNA for the CDR3 is TGTGCCAGCAGCGTAGCGGGGGGATCCACAGATACGCAGTATTTT. This chain joins TRBV9 and TRBJ2-3, with TRBD2 matching 7 bases. In germline, CDR1 is SGDLS, CDR2 YYNGEE. CDR3 length: 15 amino acids. The V and J ends lost 0 bases and 2 bases, in that order; junction bases with no gene match: 3.

The CDR3 region is CASSPGTGTSGRGVTDTQYF. DNA for the CDR3: TGTGCCAGCAGCCCTGGAACCGGGACTAGCGGGAGAGGGGTCACAGATACGCAGTATTTT. The chain recombines TRBV7-3 with TRBJ2-3, with TRBD2 matching over 14 bases. Germline-derived CDR1 and CDR2 are SGHTA and FQGTGA. With 5 bases clipped from V and 2 bases from J, the junction kept 15 bases outside the gene matches. The CDR3 consists of 20 residues.

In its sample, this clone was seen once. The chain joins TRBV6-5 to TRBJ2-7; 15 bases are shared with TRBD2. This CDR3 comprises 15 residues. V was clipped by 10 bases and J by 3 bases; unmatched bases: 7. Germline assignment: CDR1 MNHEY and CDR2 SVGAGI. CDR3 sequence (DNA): TGTGCCACGGGGGGGACTAGCGGGAGGAACTACGAGCAGTACTTC. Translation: CATGGTSGRNYEQYF.

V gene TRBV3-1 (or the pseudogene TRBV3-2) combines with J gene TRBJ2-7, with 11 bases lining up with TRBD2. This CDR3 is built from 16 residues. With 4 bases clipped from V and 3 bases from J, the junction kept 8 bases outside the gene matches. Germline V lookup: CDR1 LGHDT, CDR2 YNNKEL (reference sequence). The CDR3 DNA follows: TGTGCCAGCAGCCCGACTAGCGGGATTAATTTCTACGAGCAGTACTTC. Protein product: CASSPTSGINFYEQYF.

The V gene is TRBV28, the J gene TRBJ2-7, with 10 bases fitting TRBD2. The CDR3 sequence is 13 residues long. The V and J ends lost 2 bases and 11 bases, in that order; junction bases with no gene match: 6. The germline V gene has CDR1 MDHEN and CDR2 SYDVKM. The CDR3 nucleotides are TGTGCCAGCAGTTTAAGCTTTAGCGGGGGGAAGTACTTC. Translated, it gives CASSLSFSGGKYF.

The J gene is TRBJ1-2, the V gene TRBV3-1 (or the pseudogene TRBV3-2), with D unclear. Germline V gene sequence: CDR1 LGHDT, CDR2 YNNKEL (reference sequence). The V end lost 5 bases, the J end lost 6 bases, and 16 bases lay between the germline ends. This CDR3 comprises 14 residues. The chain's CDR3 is CASSYFGSRDGYTF. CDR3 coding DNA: TGTGCCAGCAGCTATTTCGGGAGTCGGGATGGCTACACCTTC.

The CDR3 DNA follows: TGTGCCAGCAGCTTAGGGCAGGGGAACACCATATATTTT. Its translation is CASSLGQGNTIYF. V gene TRBV7-3 combines with J gene TRBJ1-3; D possibly corresponds to TRBD1 (6 bases). Germline loops: CDR1 SGHTA, CDR2 FQGTGA. The length of the CDR3 is 13 residues. The ends were cut back, 2 bases at V and 7 bases at J, with 9 bases in the middle.

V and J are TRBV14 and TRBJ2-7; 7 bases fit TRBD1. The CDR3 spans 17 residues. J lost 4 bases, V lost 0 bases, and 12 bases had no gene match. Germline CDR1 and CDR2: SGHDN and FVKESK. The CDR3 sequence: CASSQEWGRGSAYEQYF. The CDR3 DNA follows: TGTGCCAGCAGCCAAGAATGGGGCAGGGGGTCTGCGTACGAGCAGTACTTC.

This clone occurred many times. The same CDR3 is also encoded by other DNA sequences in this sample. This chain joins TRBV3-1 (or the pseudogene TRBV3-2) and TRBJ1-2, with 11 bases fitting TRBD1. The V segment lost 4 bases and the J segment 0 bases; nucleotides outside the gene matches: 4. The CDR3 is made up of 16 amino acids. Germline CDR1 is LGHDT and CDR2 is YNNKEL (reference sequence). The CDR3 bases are TGTGCCAGCAGCCTCGGACAGGGGGCTCCTAACTATGGCTACACCTTC. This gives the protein CASSLGQGAPNYGYTF.

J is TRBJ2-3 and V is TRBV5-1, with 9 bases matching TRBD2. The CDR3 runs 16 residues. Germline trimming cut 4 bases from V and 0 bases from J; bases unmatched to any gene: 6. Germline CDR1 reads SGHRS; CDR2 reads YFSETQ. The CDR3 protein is CASSLLSGGSTDTQYF. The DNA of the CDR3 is TGCGCCAGCAGCCTCCTTAGCGGGGGTAGCACAGATACGCAGTATTTT.

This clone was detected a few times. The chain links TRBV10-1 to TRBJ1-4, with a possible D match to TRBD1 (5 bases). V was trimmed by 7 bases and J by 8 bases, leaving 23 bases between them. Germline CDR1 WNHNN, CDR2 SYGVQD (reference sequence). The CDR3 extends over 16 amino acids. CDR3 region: CASKGAETAGEEKLFF. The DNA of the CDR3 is TGCGCCAGCAAAGGTGCCGAGACCGCGGGGGAAGAAAAACTGTTTTTT.

CDR3 DNA sequence: TGTGCCAGCAGCGAGACAGGGGGGGAATACAATGAGCAGTTCTTC. Its protein is CASSETGGEYNEQFF. The rearrangement joins TRBV6-4 to TRBJ2-1, with 9 bases identical to TRBD1. Germline CDR1 is MRHNA and CDR2 is SNTAGT. The CDR3 sequence is 15 residues long. The V segment lost 6 bases and the J segment 4 bases; nucleotides outside the gene matches: 7.

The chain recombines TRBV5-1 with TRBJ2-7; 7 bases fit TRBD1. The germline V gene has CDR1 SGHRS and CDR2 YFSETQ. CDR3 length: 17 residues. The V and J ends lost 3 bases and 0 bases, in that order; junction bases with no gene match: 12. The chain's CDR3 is CASSWDSASSSSYEQYF. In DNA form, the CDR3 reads TGCGCCAGCAGCTGGGACAGTGCTTCATCGAGCTCCTACGAGCAGTACTTC.

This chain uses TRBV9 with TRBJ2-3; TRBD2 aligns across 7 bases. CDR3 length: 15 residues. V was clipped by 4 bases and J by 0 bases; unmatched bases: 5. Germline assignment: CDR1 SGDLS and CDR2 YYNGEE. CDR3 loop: CASSLRGESTDTQYF. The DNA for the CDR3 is TGTGCCAGCAGCTTACGGGGGGAGAGCACAGATACGCAGTATTTT.

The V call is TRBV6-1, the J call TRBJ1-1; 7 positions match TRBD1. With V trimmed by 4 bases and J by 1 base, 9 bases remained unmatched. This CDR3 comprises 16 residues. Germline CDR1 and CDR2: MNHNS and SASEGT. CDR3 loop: CASSVPTTGRNTEAFF. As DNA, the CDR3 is TGTGCCAGCAGTGTCCCGACGACAGGGCGGAACACTGAAGCTTTCTTT.

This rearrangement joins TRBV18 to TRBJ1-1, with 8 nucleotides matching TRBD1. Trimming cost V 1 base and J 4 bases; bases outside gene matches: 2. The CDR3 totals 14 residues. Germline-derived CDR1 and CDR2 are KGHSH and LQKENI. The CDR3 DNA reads TGTGCCAGCTCACCACAGGGGACAGGCACTGAAGCTTTCTTT. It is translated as CASSPQGTGTEAFF. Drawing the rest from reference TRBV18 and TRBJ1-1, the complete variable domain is NAGVMQNPRHLVRRRGQEARLRCSPMKGHSHVYWYRQLPEEGLKFMVYLQKENIIDESGMPKERFSAEFPKEGPSILRIQQVVRGDSAAYFCASSPQGTGTEAFFGQGTRLTVV.

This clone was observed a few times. In nucleotides, the CDR3 is TGTGCCAGCAGCTTAGGGACAGGGTTTGACTCGGGGCAGTACTTC. Translated: CASSLGTGFDSGQYF. This chain links TRBV5-4 with TRBJ2-7; 9 nucleotides agree with TRBD1. Germline lookup yields CDR1 SGHNT and CDR2 YYREEE (reference sequence). The CDR3 covers 15 residues. V was clipped by 2 bases and J by 9 bases; unmatched bases: 12.

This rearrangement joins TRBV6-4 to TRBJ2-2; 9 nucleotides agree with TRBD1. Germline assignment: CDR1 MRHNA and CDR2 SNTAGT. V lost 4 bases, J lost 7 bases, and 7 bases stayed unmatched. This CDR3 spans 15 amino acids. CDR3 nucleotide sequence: TGTGCCAGCAGTGTGGGACAGGGCCCTATCGGGGAGCTGTTTTTT. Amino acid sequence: CASSVGQGPIGELFF.

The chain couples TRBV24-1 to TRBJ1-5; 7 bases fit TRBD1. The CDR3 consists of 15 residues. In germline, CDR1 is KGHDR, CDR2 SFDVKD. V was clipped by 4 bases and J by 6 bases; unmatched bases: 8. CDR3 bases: TGTGCCACCAGTGAGGCGGACAGGCTAGGTCAGCCCCAGCATTTT. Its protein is CATSEADRLGQPQHF.

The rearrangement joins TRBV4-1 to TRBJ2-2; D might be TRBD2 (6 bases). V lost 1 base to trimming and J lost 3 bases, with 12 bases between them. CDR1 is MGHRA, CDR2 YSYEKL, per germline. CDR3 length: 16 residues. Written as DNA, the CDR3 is TGCGCCAGCAGCCAAGGCCCTAGCGAATACACCGGGGAGCTGTTTTTT. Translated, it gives CASSQGPSEYTGELFF.

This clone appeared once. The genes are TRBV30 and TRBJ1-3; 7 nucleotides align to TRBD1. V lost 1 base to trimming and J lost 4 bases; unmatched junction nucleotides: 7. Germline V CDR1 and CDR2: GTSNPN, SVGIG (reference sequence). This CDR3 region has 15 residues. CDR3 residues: CAWSGEGARGNTIYF. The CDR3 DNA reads TGTGCCTGGAGTGGAGAGGGGGCTAGGGGAAACACCATATATTTT. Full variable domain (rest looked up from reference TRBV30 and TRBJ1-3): SQTIHQWPATLVQPVGSPLSLECTVEGTSNPNLYWYRQAAGRGLQLLFYSVGIGQISSEVPQNLSASRPQDRQFILSSKKLLLSDSGFYLCAWSGEGARGNTIYFGEGSWLTVV.

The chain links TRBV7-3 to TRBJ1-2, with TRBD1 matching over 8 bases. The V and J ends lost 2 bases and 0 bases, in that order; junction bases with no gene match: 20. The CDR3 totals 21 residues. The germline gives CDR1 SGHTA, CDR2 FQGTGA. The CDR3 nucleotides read TGTGCCAGCAGCTTACTCTCCGGGGGCCCAGGGGGCCCTCGCTCTAACTATGGCTACACCTTC. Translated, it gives CASSLLSGGPGGPRSNYGYTF.

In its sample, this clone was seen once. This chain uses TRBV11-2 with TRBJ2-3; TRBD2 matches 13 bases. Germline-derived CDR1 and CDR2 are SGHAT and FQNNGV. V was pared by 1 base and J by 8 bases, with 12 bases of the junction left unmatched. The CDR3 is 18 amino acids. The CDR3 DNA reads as TGTGCCAGCAGCTTAGTTGGGCTCACTAGCGGGAGGGCGGGTACGCAGTATTTT. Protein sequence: CASSLVGLTSGRAGTQYF.

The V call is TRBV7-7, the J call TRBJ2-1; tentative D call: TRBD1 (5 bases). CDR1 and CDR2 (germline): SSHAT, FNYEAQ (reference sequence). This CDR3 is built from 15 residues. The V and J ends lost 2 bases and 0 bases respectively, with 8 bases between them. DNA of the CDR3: TGTGCCAGCAGCTTACGGCAGGGCTCCTACAATGAGCAGTTCTTC. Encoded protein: CASSLRQGSYNEQFF.

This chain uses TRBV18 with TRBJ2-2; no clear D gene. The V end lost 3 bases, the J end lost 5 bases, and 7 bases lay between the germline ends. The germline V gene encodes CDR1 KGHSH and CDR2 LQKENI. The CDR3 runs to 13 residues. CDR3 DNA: TGTGCCAGCTCACCCCAGGATACCGGGGAGCTGTTTTTT. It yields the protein CASSPQDTGELFF.

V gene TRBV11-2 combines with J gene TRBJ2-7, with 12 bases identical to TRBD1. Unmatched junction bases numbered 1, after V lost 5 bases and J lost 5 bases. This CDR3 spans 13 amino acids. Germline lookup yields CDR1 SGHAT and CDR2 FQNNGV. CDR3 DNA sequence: TGTGCCAGCAGCCGGGACAGGGGGCACGAGCAGTACTTC. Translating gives CASSRDRGHEQYF.

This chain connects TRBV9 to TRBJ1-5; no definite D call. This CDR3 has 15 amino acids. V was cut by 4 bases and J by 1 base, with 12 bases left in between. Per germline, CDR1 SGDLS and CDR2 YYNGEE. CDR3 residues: CASSQTAGSNQPQHF. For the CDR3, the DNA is TGTGCCAGCAGCCAGACGGCGGGAAGCAATCAGCCCCAGCATTTT.

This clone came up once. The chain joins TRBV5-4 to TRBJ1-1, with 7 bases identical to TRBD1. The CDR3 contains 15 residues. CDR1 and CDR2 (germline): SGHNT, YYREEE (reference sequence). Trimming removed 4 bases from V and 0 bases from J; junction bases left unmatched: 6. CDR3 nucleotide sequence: TGTGCCAGCAGCGAACCACAGGGGATGAACACTGAAGCTTTCTTT. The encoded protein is CASSEPQGMNTEAFF.

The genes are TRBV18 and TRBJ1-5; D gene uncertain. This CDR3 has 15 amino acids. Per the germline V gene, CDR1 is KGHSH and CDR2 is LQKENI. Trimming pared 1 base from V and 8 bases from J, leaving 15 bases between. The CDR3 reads CASSPREGKEEPQHF. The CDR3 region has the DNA TGTGCCAGCTCACCACGTGAAGGTAAAGAGGAGCCCCAGCATTTT. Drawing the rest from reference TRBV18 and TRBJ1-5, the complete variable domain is NAGVMQNPRHLVRRRGQEARLRCSPMKGHSHVYWYRQLPEEGLKFMVYLQKENIIDESGMPKERFSAEFPKEGPSILRIQQVVRGDSAAYFCASSPREGKEEPQHFGDGTRLSIL.